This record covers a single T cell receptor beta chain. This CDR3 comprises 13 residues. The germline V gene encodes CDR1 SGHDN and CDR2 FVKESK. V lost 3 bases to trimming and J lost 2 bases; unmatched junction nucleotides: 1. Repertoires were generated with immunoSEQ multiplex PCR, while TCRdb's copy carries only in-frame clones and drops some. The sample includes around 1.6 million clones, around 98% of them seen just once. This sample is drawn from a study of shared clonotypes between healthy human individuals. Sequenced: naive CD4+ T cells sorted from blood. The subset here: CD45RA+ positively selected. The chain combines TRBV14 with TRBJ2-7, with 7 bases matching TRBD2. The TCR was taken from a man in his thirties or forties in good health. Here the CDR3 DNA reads TGTGCCAGCAGCCAGGCGGGAGCCTACGAGCAGTACTTC. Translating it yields CASSQAGAYEQYF.